These 4 T cell receptor beta chains originate from one sample sequenced in a study of cytomegalovirus exposure and HLA in healthy donors. PCR involved 60 Vbeta and 13 Jbeta primers. Measured with immunoSEQ multiplex PCR; TCRdb has only the in-frame clones, and not every one. The sample shows over 120,000 clones, 78% of them seen only once. The sequenced sample consisted of PBMCs. Receptor source: a woman younger than 35 in good health and CMV-seropositive.

This rearrangement joins TRBV10-2 to TRBJ2-7, with 7 bases lining up with TRBD2. J was trimmed by 2 bases and V by 7 bases; bases with no gene match: 14. From germline, CDR1 is WSHSY and CDR2 SAAADI. The CDR3 totals 16 residues. CDR3 coding DNA: TGCGCCAGCACCCTGGGGGGGGGATCAGGGCCCTACGAGCAGTACTTC. Translation gives CASTLGGGSGPYEQYF.

The J gene is TRBJ1-2, the V gene TRBV9, with 7 bases aligning to TRBD1. CDR1 and CDR2 (germline): SGDLS, YYNGEE. V shed 4 bases, J shed 8 bases, and the junction held 5 bases outside the gene matches. The CDR3 is 12 residues long. The CDR3 sequence: CASSPWTGGYTF. CDR3 nucleotide sequence: TGTGCCAGCAGCCCTTGGACAGGAGGCTACACCTTC.

Comments on this clone: Germline is not matched at one junction end, which may reflect a read error. The chain recombines TRBV5-4 with TRBJ2-5; no clear D. This CDR3 region has 13 residues. CDR1 is SGHNT, CDR2 YYREEE, per germline (reference sequence). DNA of the CDR3: TGTGCCAGCAGCTTGGCTGGTACTACATTAATGCACTTC. Amino acid sequence: CASSLAGTTLMHF.

The rearrangement joins TRBV5-6 to TRBJ2-5; 10 nucleotides agree with TRBD1. This CDR3 region has 14 residues. With 4 bases clipped from V and 4 bases from J, the junction kept 4 bases outside the gene matches. Germline V gives CDR1 SGHDT, CDR2 YYEEEE. In DNA form, the CDR3 reads TGTGCCAGCAGCCTCGGACAGGGGGTAGAGACCCAGTACTTC. Translating it yields CASSLGQGVETQYF. The variable domain in full, with the rest retrieved from reference TRBV5-6 and TRBJ2-5, is DAGVTQSPTHLIKTRGQQVTLRCSPKSGHDTVSWYQQALGQGPQFIFQYYEEEERQRGNFPDRFSGHQFPNYSSELNVNALLLGDSALYLCASSLGQGVETQYFGPGTRLLVL.